Listed below are T cell receptor beta chains from one sample, sequenced in a study of blood T cell repertoires in COVID-19. Sequenced by immunoSEQ multiplex PCR; TCRdb stores in-frame clones only, minus some. The repertoire holds under 300,000 clones, with 87% as singletons. Sequenced material: peripheral blood. The source is a man aged 55-75 years who had recovered from COVID-19. The CDR3 runs from the conserved cysteine through the conserved F or W. The D gene is left open where the match is weak. Size is omitted from some rows. Given values are once, few, many or a class for expanded clones.

abundance	v_gene	j_gene	d_gene	CDR3nt	CDR3aa
NA	TRBV3-1/TRBV3-2	TRBJ1-6	NA	TGTGCCAGCAGTCAAGATCTGCTCGGGGGTCGGGTCGATTCACCCCTCCACTTT	CASSQDLLGGRVDSPLHF
NA	TRBV6-5	TRBJ1-4	TRBD1	TGTGCCAGCAGTAAGACAGGGATCGCTAATGAAAAACTGTTTTTT	CASSKTGIANEKLFF
NA	TRBV6-5	TRBJ1-6	TRBD1	TGTGCCAGCAGTTCGGGACAGGTGGATTCACCCCTCCACTTT	CASSSGQVDSPLHF
NA	TRBV24-1	TRBJ1-5	NA	TGTGCCACCAGTGCACAGGGTAGGATTCAGCCCCAGCATTTT	CATSAQGRIQPQHF
NA	TRBV6-5	TRBJ2-1	TRBD1	TGTGCCAGCAGTCGACAGGGGAATGAGCAGTTCTTC	CASSRQGNEQFF
NA	TRBV4-2	TRBJ1-5	NA	TGTGCCAGCAGCCAGGATGCCGGGGAGCTAGGGTTTCAGCCCCAGCATTTT	CASSQDAGELGFQPQHF
NA	TRBV13	TRBJ2-2	NA	TGTGCCAGCAGCCCCCTTGAGGGGGGGCGCACCGGGGAGCTGTTTTTT	CASSPLEGGRTGELFF
NA	TRBV4-1	TRBJ2-3	TRBD2	TGCGCCAGCAGCCAAGTCTTAGCGGGGCCCTTAGATACGCAGTATTTT	CASSQVLAGPLDTQYF
once	TRBV30	TRBJ2-5	NA	TGTGCCTGGAGTCTACAGGTTATTGGGAAGACCCAGTACTTC	CAWSLQVIGKTQYF
NA	TRBV18	TRBJ1-5	TRBD1	TGTGCCAGCTCACCAAGGGGGCGCGAGTATCGTCAGCCCCAGCATTTT	CASSPRGREYRQPQHF
NA	TRBV9	TRBJ1-2	NA	TGTGCCAGCAGCGTTTCTACAGGTAATGGCTACACCTTC	CASSVSTGNGYTF
NA	TRBV5-6	TRBJ1-2	TRBD1	TGTGCCAGCAGCCCGGAGGGGGCAGGGGCGTTTGGCTACACCTTC	CASSPEGAGAFGYTF
NA	TRBV28	TRBJ2-1	NA	TGTGCCAGCGGTAGCTCCTACAATGAGCAGTTCTTC	CASGSSYNEQFF
NA	TRBV30	TRBJ1-1	NA	TGTGCCTGGAGTGTACTATCCTATCCTGAAGCTTTCTTT	CAWSVLSYPEAFF
NA	TRBV10-3	TRBJ2-7	TRBD2	TGTGCCATCAGTGAGAAGGCTGGACTAGCGGGGACCTACGAGCAGTACTTC	CAISEKAGLAGTYEQYF
NA	TRBV14	TRBJ2-5	TRBD1	TGTGCCAGCAGCCCCCCGAGGGGGACAGGGGGCGAAGAGACCCAGTACTTC	CASSPPRGTGGEETQYF
NA	TRBV2	TRBJ2-2	TRBD1	TGTGCCAGCAGTAGGGACAGGGGGAACACCGGGGAGCTGTTTTTT	CASSRDRGNTGELFF
NA	TRBV3-1/TRBV3-2	TRBJ2-1	TRBD1	TGTGCCAGCAGGCAGACAGGGGGCGGATTTAATGAGCAGTTCTTC	CASRQTGGGFNEQFF
NA	TRBV5-1	TRBJ2-7	NA	TGCGCCAGCAGCCGGGATGACTCAACCTACGAGCAGTACTTC	CASSRDDSTYEQYF
NA	TRBV27	TRBJ2-1	TRBD2	TGTGCCAGCAGTTTGGGCGGGGGTAAAAGTAGCTATGAGCAGTTCTTC	CASSLGGGKSSYEQFF
NA	TRBV5-1	TRBJ2-1	NA	TGCGCCAGCAGCTTGTTGGGGGGTACCAATGAGCAGTTCTTC	CASSLLGGTNEQFF
NA	TRBV7-9	TRBJ2-3	NA	TGTGCCAGCAGCCCGAACCAGGCAGATACGCAGTATTTT	CASSPNQADTQYF
NA	TRBV9	TRBJ2-3	NA	TGTGCCAGCAGCCCCAACCAGGGTTCAGATACGCAGTATTTT	CASSPNQGSDTQYF
NA	TRBV10-3	TRBJ1-2	NA	TGTGCCATCAGTGCCCGCGGCGGGGCGCGTGGCTACACCTTC	CAISARGGARGYTF
NA	TRBV10-3	TRBJ1-6	NA	TGTGCCATCAGAGCTGGAGGGGTCGACCCACCCCTCCACTTT	CAIRAGGVDPPLHF
few	TRBV2	TRBJ2-5	NA	TGTGCCAGCAGTGACGGGCGGGTGATCCAAGAGACCCAGTACTTC	CASSDGRVIQETQYF
few	TRBV6-1	TRBJ2-1	TRBD1	TGTGCCAGCAGTGAAACCGTATGGACAGGGGGTTTATACAATGAGCAGTTCTTC	CASSETVWTGGLYNEQFF
once	TRBV20-1	TRBJ2-1	NA	TGCAGTGCTAGTGGGGGCAACTCCTACAATGAGCAGTTCTTC	CSASGGNSYNEQFF
NA	TRBV6-7	TRBJ1-6	NA	TGTGCCGAGGGGAGGGAAAGCGGGCCCCTCCACTTT	CAEGRESGPLHF
few	TRBV5-6	TRBJ1-2	TRBD1	TGTGCCAGCATCGGACAGGGGGTACGTTATGGCTACACCTTC	CASIGQGVRYGYTF
NA	TRBV6-5	TRBJ2-7	TRBD1	TGTGCCACCCGGAGGGACAGGTCTCCCTACGAGCAGTACTTC	CATRRDRSPYEQYF
NA	TRBV4-1	TRBJ2-1	NA	TGCGCCAGCAGCCCCCTAGGGGTTAGCTCCTACAATGAGCAGTTCTTC	CASSPLGVSSYNEQFF
many	TRBV6-1	TRBJ1-6	TRBD1	TGTGCCAGCAACGGCCGACAGGGGGAAGCCCCCCTCCACTTT	CASNGRQGEAPLHF
NA	TRBV5-1	TRBJ1-3	NA	TGCGCCAGCAGCTTGAACGTACAGAGCTCTGGAAACACCATATATTTT	CASSLNVQSSGNTIYF
NA	TRBV6-5	TRBJ2-1	NA	TGTGCCAGCAGTTACTCTTGGAGAGAGCAGTTCTTC	CASSYSWREQFF
NA	TRBV30	TRBJ2-4	NA	TGTGCCTGGAGTGTACGAGGACAGCTGAAAAACATTCAGTACTTC	CAWSVRGQLKNIQYF
NA	TRBV9	TRBJ2-1	NA	TGTGCCAGCAGCAGGACAGAAGGTACAATAAGGTACAATGAGCAGTTCTTC	CASSRTEGTIRYNEQFF
NA	TRBV6-5	TRBJ2-3	NA	TGTGCCAGCAGTTACACCCGGGCGGGGCGGACAGATACGCAGTATTTT	CASSYTRAGRTDTQYF
NA	TRBV30	TRBJ2-2	TRBD1	TGTGCCTGGAGTGTACCCGGTTTGACAGGGGGCACCGGGGAGCTGTTTTTT	CAWSVPGLTGGTGELFF
NA	TRBV9	TRBJ2-3	TRBD2	TGTGCCAGCAGCTCCTACTGGACTAGCAGCACAGATACGCAGTATTTT	CASSSYWTSSTDTQYF
NA	TRBV4-1	TRBJ2-1	TRBD2	TGCGCCAGCAGCCGGGGGGGAAGCTCCTACAATGAGCAGTTCTTC	CASSRGGSSYNEQFF
NA	TRBV5-4	TRBJ2-7	TRBD1	TGTGCCAGCAGCTTGGGACAGGGGCACTCGTTGGAGTACTTC	CASSLGQGHSLEYF
NA	TRBV19	TRBJ2-1	NA	TGTGCCAGTTCCCTATACAATGAGCAGTTCTTC	CASSLYNEQFF
NA	TRBV5-5	TRBJ2-7	TRBD1	TGTGCCAGCAGCTTACCGGGACAGACCTACGAGCAGTACTTC	CASSLPGQTYEQYF
once	TRBV15	TRBJ1-2	NA	TGTGCCACCAGCAGAAGGACATCCTATGGCTACACCTTC	CATSRRTSYGYTF
NA	TRBV18	TRBJ1-1	TRBD1	TGTGCCAGCTCACCCACAGGGGGGACTGAAGCTTTCTTT	CASSPTGGTEAFF
NA	TRBV30	TRBJ1-5	TRBD1	TGTGCCTCGGGGAGGGGACAGGGCCAGCCCCAGCATTTT	CASGRGQGQPQHF
few	TRBV4-2	TRBJ1-5	TRBD1	TGTGCCAGCAGCCAAGTACGGGACAGGGCCTATAGCAATCAGCCCCAGCATTTT	CASSQVRDRAYSNQPQHF
NA	TRBV13	TRBJ1-2	NA	TGTGCCAGCAGCTCGGACAGTATGGGGGGGGATGGCTACACCTTC	CASSSDSMGGDGYTF
NA	TRBV6-6	TRBJ2-3	NA	TGTGCCAGCACGGGTCCGGGAACAGATACGCAGTATTTT	CASTGPGTDTQYF
NA	TRBV24-1	TRBJ1-2	TRBD1	TGTGCCACCAGTGATTTCACGGGACAGGAGGATGGCTACACCTTC	CATSDFTGQEDGYTF
NA	TRBV7-9	TRBJ2-1	TRBD2	TGTGCCAGCACCGGTAGCGGGGTAGGGGGGTGGCAGTTCTTC	CASTGSGVGGWQFF
NA	TRBV5-1	TRBJ2-5	TRBD1	TGCGCCAGCACCGTGAACGGGGACAGGTCAGAGACCCAGTACTTC	CASTVNGDRSETQYF
NA	TRBV9	TRBJ2-2	TRBD1	TGTGCCAGCAGCGTAGTGCCGACAGGGAGCACCGGGGAGCTGTTTTTT	CASSVVPTGSTGELFF
few	TRBV12-5	TRBJ2-7	NA	TGTGCTAGTGGTTTGCCTCCCGAGCAGTACTTC	CASGLPPEQYF
NA	TRBV19	TRBJ1-3	NA	TGTGCCAGTAGTACCATGGACAGCCTTGGTTCTGGAAACACCATATATTTT	CASSTMDSLGSGNTIYF
NA	TRBV2	TRBJ2-1	TRBD1	TGTGCCAGCAGCCCGACGCCCTACAGGGGCAATGAGCAGTTCTTC	CASSPTPYRGNEQFF